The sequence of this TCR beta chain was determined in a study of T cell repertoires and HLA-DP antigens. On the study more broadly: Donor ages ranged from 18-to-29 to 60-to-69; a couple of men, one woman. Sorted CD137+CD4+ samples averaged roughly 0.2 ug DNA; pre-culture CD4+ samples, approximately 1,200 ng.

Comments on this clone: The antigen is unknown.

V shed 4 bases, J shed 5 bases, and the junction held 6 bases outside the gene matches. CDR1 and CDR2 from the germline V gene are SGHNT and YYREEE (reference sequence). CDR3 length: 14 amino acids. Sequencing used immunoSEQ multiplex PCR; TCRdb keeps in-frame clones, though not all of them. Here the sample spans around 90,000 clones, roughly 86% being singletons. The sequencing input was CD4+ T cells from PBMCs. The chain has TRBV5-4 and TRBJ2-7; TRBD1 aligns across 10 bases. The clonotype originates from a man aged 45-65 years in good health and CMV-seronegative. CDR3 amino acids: CASSAPGQGHEQYF. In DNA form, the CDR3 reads TGTGCCAGCAGCGCCCCGGGACAGGGGCACGAGCAGTACTTC.